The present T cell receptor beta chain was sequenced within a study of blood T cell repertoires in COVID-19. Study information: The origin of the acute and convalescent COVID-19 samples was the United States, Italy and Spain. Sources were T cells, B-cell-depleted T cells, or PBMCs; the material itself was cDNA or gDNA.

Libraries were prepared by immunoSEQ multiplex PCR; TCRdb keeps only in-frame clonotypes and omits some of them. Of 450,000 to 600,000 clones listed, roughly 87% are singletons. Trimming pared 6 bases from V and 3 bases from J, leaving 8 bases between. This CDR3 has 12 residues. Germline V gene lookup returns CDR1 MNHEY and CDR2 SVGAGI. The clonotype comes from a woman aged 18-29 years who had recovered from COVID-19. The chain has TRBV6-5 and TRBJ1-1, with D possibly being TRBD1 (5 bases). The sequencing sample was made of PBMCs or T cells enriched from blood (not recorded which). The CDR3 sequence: CASSRDYTEAFF. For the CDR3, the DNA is TGTGCCAGCAGCAGGGACTACACTGAAGCTTTCTTT.